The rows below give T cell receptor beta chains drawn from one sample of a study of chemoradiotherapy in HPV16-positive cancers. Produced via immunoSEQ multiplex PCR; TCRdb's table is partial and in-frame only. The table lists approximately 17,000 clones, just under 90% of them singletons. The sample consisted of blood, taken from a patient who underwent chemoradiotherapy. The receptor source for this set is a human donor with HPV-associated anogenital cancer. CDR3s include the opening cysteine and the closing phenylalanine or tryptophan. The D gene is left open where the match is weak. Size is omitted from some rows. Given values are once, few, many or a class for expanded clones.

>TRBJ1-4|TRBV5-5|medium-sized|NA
TGTGCCAGCAGCGGGCCGGGGACACCTAATGAAAAACTGTTTTTT
CASSGPGTPNEKLFF
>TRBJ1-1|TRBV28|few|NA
TGTGCCAGCAGTTTAAGTTTGGATGAGAACACTGAAGCTTTCTTT
CASSLSLDENTEAFF
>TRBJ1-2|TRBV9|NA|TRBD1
TGTGCCAGCAGCATAGGATCAGGGGGTTCCTATGGCTACACCTTC
CASSIGSGGSYGYTF
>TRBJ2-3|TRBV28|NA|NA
TGTGCCAGCAGTCGGGACATTCAAGATACGCAGTATTTT
CASSRDIQDTQYF
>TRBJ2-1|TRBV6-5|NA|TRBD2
TGTGCCAGCAGACCACTAGCGGGAGGGGTCGATGAGCAGTTCTTC
CASRPLAGGVDEQFF
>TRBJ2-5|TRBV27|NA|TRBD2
TGTGCCAGCAGTTTTTTAACTAGCGGGGCCCCCCAGTACTTC
CASSFLTSGAPQYF
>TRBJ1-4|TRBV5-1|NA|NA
TGCGCCAGCAGCGCCGCATTAGGTAATGAAAAACTGTTTTTT
CASSAALGNEKLFF
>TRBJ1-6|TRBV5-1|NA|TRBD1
TGCGCCAGCAGCCCAGGGACAGGGGAAGGTTCACCCCTCCACTTT
CASSPGTGEGSPLHF
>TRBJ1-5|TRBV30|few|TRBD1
TGTGCCTGGGGCGGGACAGGCTCGTCTCAGCCCCAGCATTTT
CAWGGTGSSQPQHF
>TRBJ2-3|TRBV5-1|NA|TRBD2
TGCGCCAGCAGCAAGGGGGGGACTAGCGGTAACACAGATACGCAGTATTTT
CASSKGGTSGNTDTQYF
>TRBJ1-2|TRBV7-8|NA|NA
TGTGCCAGCAGCCCGGGCACCTTC
CASSPGTF
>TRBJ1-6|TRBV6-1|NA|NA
TGTGCCAGCAGTGTAGAGGCAGGGGTTCTACCCCTCCACTTT
CASSVEAGVLPLHF
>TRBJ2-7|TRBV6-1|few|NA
TGTGCCAGTCTGGCACTTAGGCCGACCTACGAGCAGTACTTC
CASLALRPTYEQYF
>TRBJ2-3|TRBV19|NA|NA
TGTGCCAGTAGACTCTCGACTAGAGGCCCAGATACGCAGTATTTT
CASRLSTRGPDTQYF
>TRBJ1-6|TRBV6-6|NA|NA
TGTGCCAGCAGTAGTAATTCACCCCTCCACTTT
CASSSNSPLHF
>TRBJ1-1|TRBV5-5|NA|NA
TGTGCCAGCAGCTTCTCGGGGAACACTGAAGCTTTCTTT
CASSFSGNTEAFF
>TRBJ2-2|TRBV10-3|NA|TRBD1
TGTGCCATCAGTGAGACCCGACAGGGGGACGCCGGGGAGCTGTTTTTT
CAISETRQGDAGELFF
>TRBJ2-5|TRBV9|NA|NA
TGTGCCAGCAGCGTAGCGGCAGGGGTGAAAGGAGAGACCCAGTACTTC
CASSVAAGVKGETQYF
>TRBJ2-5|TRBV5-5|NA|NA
TGTGCCAGCAGCTTCGGCCACGGAGGAGAGACCCAGTACTTC
CASSFGHGGETQYF
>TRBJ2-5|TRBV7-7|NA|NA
TGTGCTAGCAGCTTAGTCGGGACGGCGGGAGAGACCCAGTACTTC
CASSLVGTAGETQYF
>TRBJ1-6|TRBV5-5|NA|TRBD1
TGTGCCAGCAGCTTGTTAGGACAGGGAAGTTCACCCCTCCACTTT
CASSLLGQGSSPLHF
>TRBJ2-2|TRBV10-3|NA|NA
TGTGCCATCATGGGGGGTATCTCCGGGGAGCTGTTTTTT
CAIMGGISGELFF
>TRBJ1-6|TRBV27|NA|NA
TGTGCCAGCAGTTCCCTTGAAGGATTCTCTTCACCCCTCCACTTT
CASSSLEGFSSPLHF
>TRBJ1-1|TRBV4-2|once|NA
TGTGCCAGCAGCCAAGCCGGGGCCCGACGTTTCATGAACACTGAAGCTTTCTTT
CASSQAGARRFMNTEAFF
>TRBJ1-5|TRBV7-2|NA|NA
TGTGCCAGCAGCTTCCGAGGGTTGGTCAATCAGCCCCAGCATTTT
CASSFRGLVNQPQHF
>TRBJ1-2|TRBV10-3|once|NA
TGTGCCATCTCGGCATCTGCACGGTGGGATGGCTACACCTTC
CAISASARWDGYTF
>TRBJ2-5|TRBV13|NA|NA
TGTGCCAGCAGCTTCGGCCAAGAGACCCAGTACTTC
CASSFGQETQYF
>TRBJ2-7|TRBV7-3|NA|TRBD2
TGTGCCAGCAGCCCAAGGGTAGAGACTAGCGGGGGGACCTACGAGCAGTACTTC
CASSPRVETSGGTYEQYF
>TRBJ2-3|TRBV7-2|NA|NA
TGTGCCAGCAGCTTAGTCTGGCAGTCCACAGATACGCAGTATTTT
CASSLVWQSTDTQYF
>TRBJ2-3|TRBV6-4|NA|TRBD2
TGTGCCAGCAACGCGGACGGGACTAGCGCTGGAGATACGCAGTATTTT
CASNADGTSAGDTQYF
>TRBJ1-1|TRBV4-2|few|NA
TGTGCCAGCAGCCAAGACGTCCCAGGGGTCACTGAAGCTTTCTTT
CASSQDVPGVTEAFF
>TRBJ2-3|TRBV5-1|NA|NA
TGCGCCAGCAGCTCCGGGACCGGATTCTATTTT
CASSSGTGFYF
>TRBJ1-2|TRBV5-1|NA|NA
TGCGCCAGCAGCTTCCTGATAGGAGGCGAGAGCTATGGCTACACCTTC
CASSFLIGGESYGYTF
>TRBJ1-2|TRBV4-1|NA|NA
TGCGCCAGCAGCCCGGGAGCGGTCGGCTACACCTTC
CASSPGAVGYTF
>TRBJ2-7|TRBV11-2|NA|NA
TGTGCCAGCAGCTCGACACCCGCTCACGAGCAGTACTTC
CASSSTPAHEQYF
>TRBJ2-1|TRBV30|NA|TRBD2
TGTGCCTGGACTGGAGGACTAGTGTTAGCTGAGCAGTTCTTC
CAWTGGLVLAEQFF
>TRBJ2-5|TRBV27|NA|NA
TGTGCCAGCAGTTTAAGGTATATGGGGAGCTTCCGAGAGACCCAGTACTTC
CASSLRYMGSFRETQYF
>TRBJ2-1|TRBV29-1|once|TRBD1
TGCAGCGTTGATGGGGACAGGGGGTATAATCGCGGTGAGCAGTTCTTC
CSVDGDRGYNRGEQFF
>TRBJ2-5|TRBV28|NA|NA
TGTGCCAGCAGTCCGGGTCAAGAGACCCAGTACTTC
CASSPGQETQYF
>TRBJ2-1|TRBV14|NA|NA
TGTGCCAGCAGCCAAGATCCTCTAACTAGTGTTCCCTACAATGAGCAGTTCTTC
CASSQDPLTSVPYNEQFF
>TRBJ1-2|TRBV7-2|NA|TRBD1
TGTGCCAGCAGCGATCGGACAGGAACTAACTATGGCTACACCTTC
CASSDRTGTNYGYTF
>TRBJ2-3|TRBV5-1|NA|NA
TGCGCCAGCAGCCCGGGGACCGATACGCAGTATTTT
CASSPGTDTQYF
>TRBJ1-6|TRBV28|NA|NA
TGTGCCAGCAGTGAACCCGGGCCGGGGCTCCCGAGCTCCTATAATTCACCCCTCCACTTT
CASSEPGPGLPSSYNSPLHF
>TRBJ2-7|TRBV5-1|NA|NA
TGCGCCAGCACACCCACCTTTGGGGGCGAGCAGTACTTC
CASTPTFGGEQYF
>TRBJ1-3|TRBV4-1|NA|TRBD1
TGCGCCAGCAGCCAAGGCACCCAGGGGGTGATCTCAGGAAACACCATATATTTT
CASSQGTQGVISGNTIYF
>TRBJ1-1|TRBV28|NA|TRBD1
TGTGCCAGCAGTTCCCACAGGGGAATGAACACTGAAGCTTTCTTT
CASSSHRGMNTEAFF
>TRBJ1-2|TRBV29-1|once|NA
TGCAGCGTTGTGGGCAGGGATGACGGGTATGGCTACACCTTC
CSVVGRDDGYGYTF
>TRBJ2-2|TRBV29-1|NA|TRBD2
TGCAGCGTCGATGGGGGGCTAGCGGGAGATACCGGGGAGCTGTTTTTT
CSVDGGLAGDTGELFF
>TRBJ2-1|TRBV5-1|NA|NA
TGCGCCAGCAGCTTGGGACTGGCATCTGGCAATGAGCAGTTCTTC
CASSLGLASGNEQFF
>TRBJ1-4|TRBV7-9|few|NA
TGTGCCAGCAGCCAGATCGCGAGCGCAACTAATGAAAAACTGTTTTTT
CASSQIASATNEKLFF
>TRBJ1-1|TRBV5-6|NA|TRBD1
TGTGCCAGCAGCTTAAAGACAGGGACGGCGAACACTGAAGCTTTCTTT
CASSLKTGTANTEAFF
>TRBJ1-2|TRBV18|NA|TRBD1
TGTGCCAGCTCACGAGGGACAGGGGGATTCTATGGCTACACCTTC
CASSRGTGGFYGYTF
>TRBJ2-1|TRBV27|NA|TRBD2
TGTGCCAGCAGGACTAGCGGGGGGCCTAACAATGAGCAGTTCTTC
CASRTSGGPNNEQFF
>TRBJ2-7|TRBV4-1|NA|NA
TGCGCCAGCAGCCGTACTTCTTCCTACGAGCAGTACTTC
CASSRTSSYEQYF